This is a list of T cell receptor beta chains from one sample in a study of response to subunit inactivated influenza vaccine. Via MiXCR, TCRdb re-called the RT-PCR reads, giving one row per CDR3 protein. Counted here are about 570,000 distinct CDR3 sequences, approximately 11% occurring once; the ten biggest clones make up 9.5% to 11%. The sample was also linked to a second study, of T cells expressing NK-cell markers.

Specimen: PBMCs from blood, collected on the day of vaccination. All receptors come from a man aged 50 to 60 who received an inactivated influenza vaccine. The CDR3 runs from the conserved cysteine through the conserved F or W.

TRBV18	TRBJ2-3	CASSPQGALFTDTQYF
TRBV4-3	TRBJ2-1	CASSQDPNEQFF
TRBV9	TRBJ2-5	CASSDGTGRWETQYF
TRBV20-1	TRBJ2-5	CSASPGQELTQYF
TRBV12-3/TRBV12-4	TRBJ1-4	CASSLLNDQLFF
TRBV20-1	TRBJ1-2	CSARVMDGYGYTF
TRBV29-1	TRBJ2-7	CSVGRETSTEQYF
TRBV12-3/TRBV12-4	TRBJ1-1	CASSAGRLNTEAFF
TRBV5-1	TRBJ2-1	CASSLGVAGGIDEQFF
TRBV29-1	TRBJ1-5	CSVRGTDSNQPQHF
TRBV20-1	TRBJ2-3	CSAETSGYPDTQYF
TRBV6-1	TRBJ2-2	CASSDTGAGTGELFF
TRBV28	TRBJ2-7	CASSSNTRFPYEQYF
TRBV5-4	TRBJ2-3	CASSILAGVVDTQYF
TRBV18	TRBJ2-3	CASSPNAGVADTQYF
TRBV11-2	TRBJ1-5	CASSLSISSPQHF
TRBV6-1	TRBJ1-1	CASRRQGLGGTEAFF
TRBV7-9	TRBJ2-5	CASSLVDRPQETQYF
TRBV28	TRBJ2-3	CASSLVGGRSDTQYF
TRBV5-1	TRBJ2-2	CASSPSSGSGELFF
TRBV7-8	TRBJ2-1	CASSATAGAYNEQFF
TRBV5-1	TRBJ2-1	CASSLALGNEQFF
TRBV12-3/TRBV12-4	TRBJ2-5	CASSGGGTVSSETQYF
TRBV28	TRBJ2-1	CASSSGGKSYNEQFF
TRBV5-6	TRBJ2-1	CASSLRVTAYNEQFF
TRBV12-3/TRBV12-4	TRBJ1-4	CASSLGFEKLFF
TRBV4-3	TRBJ2-5	CASSQVGRLERGQETQYF
TRBV2	TRBJ1-5	CASSAVDRSQPQHF
TRBV20-1	TRBJ2-1	CSAHAGQGANEQFF
TRBV20-1	TRBJ2-7	CSASAGLVYEQYF
TRBV5-1	TRBJ2-5	CASVELNGGETQYF
TRBV5-1	TRBJ1-4	CASSSNRGLGEKLFF
TRBV4-2	TRBJ1-1	CASSQDLSGQTEAFF
TRBV6-2/TRBV6-3	TRBJ2-2	CASSRRQDFIGELFF
TRBV20-1	TRBJ2-2	CSARAQRTAPGQSNTGELFF
TRBV18	TRBJ2-6	CASSPPQGATGANVLTF
TRBV28	TRBJ2-1	CATRVAGARNEQFF
TRBV10-3	TRBJ2-2	CAISRDGGVSGELFF
TRBV4-2	TRBJ2-1	CASSLERVNEQFF
TRBV18	TRBJ2-1	CASSKWDSSYNEQFF
TRBV4-3	TRBJ1-1	CASSQIIRDTEAFF
TRBV5-1	TRBJ2-5	CASSATGVAETQYF
TRBV15	TRBJ1-3	CATSRGDRARNTIYF
TRBV10-3	TRBJ1-5	CAISGQANQPQHF
TRBV6-5	TRBJ2-5	CASSYSDRGYQETQYF
TRBV10-3	TRBJ2-7	CAISDVMSRTSGNYEQYF
TRBV7-3	TRBJ2-5	CASSLRAGVQETQYF
TRBV5-1	TRBJ2-1	CASSQQGPSSYNEQFF
TRBV10-3	TRBJ2-7	CAGSDPGQQPYEQYF
TRBV10-3	TRBJ2-2	CAISESEARSIGELFF
TRBV6-5	TRBJ2-3	CASSYSMAEWGDTQYF
TRBV7-9	TRBJ1-4	CASSSRTNEKLFF
TRBV10-3	TRBJ2-1	CAISDSGDSLSYNEQFF
TRBV11-3	TRBJ2-7	CASSSGGAPEQYF
TRBV29-1	TRBJ2-2	CSVAGTGLIGELFF
TRBV20-1	TRBJ1-5	CSASRPGNRAQHF
TRBV7-2	TRBJ2-1	CASIPRGGRSYNEQFF
TRBV28	TRBJ2-1	CASSSTGTGSHEQFF
TRBV24-1	TRBJ2-7	CATSETGRGYEQYF